This TCR beta chain was found in a study of blood T cell repertoires in COVID-19. Between the trimmed V and J ends, which lost 5 bases and 5 bases, there was a span of 15 bases. From germline, CDR1 is SGHAT and CDR2 FQNNGV. The CDR3 has 14 amino acids. The table came from immunoSEQ multiplex PCR; TCRdb's copy has only in-frame clones and leaves some out. The table has tens of thousands of clones, over 85% seen once. This clonotype was obtained from a woman at least 80 years old with acute or convalescent COVID-19. The sample was peripheral blood. This chain uses TRBV11-2 with TRBJ1-2; TRBD1 is a possible D gene (5 bases). The CDR3 DNA follows: TGTGCCAGCAGCCAAACCCCGGACAAGTATGGCTACACCTTC. Its translation is CASSQTPDKYGYTF.